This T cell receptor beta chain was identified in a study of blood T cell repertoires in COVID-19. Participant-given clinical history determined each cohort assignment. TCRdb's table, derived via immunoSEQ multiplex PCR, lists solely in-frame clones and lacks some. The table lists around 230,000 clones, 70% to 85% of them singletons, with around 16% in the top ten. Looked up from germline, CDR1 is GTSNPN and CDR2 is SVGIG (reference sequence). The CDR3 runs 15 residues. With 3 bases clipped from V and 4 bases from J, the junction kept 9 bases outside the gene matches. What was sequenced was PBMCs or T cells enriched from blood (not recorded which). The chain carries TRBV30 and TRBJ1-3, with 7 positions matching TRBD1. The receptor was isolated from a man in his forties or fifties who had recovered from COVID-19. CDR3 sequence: CAWREDRVGGNTIYF. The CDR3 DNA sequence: TGTGCCTGGAGGGAAGACAGGGTTGGGGGAAACACCATATATTTT.